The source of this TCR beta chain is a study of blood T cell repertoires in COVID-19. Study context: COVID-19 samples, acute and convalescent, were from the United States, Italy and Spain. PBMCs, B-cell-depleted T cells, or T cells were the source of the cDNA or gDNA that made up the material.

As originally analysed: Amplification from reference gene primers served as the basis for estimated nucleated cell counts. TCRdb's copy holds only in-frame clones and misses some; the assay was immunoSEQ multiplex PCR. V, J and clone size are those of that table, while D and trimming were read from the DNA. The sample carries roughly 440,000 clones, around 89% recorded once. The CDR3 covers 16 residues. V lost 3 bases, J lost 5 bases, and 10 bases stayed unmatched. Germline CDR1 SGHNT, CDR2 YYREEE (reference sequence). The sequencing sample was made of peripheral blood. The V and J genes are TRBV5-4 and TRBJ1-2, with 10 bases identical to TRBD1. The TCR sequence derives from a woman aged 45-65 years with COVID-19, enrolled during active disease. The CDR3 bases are TGTGCCAGCAGCTCCAAGCGGGACAGGGGTAAATATGGCTACACCTTC. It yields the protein CASSSKRDRGKYGYTF.